The entry below gives a single T cell receptor (beta chain) sequence along with its context. Sequenced by immunoSEQ multiplex PCR; TCRdb stores in-frame clones only, minus some. Of 45,000 to 60,000 clones in the sample, about 72% were seen once. V shed 6 bases and J 0 bases; nucleotides not matched to a gene: 7. The length of the CDR3 is 17 residues. CDR1 MNHEY and CDR2 SVGEGT come from the germline V gene. The record originates from a study of blood T cell repertoires in COVID-19. Study at large: The samples span acute and convalescent COVID-19 from the United States, Italy and Spain.

Self-reported history from a screening survey and questionnaire set each donor's cohort. The sample was PBMCs or T cells enriched from blood (not recorded which). The J gene is TRBJ2-1, the V gene TRBV6-2 or TRBV6-3, with TRBD2 identical over 11 bases. This receptor was identified in a woman in her 50s with acute COVID-19. CDR3 coding DNA: TGTGCCAGCAGCGATTCTAGCGGGGGGCCCTCCTACAATGAGCAGTTCTTC. Its protein product is CASSDSSGGPSYNEQFF.